This passage covers 11 T cell receptor beta chains from one sample sequenced in a study of T cell responses to AZD1222 COVID-19 vaccine. Clones were read by immunoSEQ multiplex PCR, and TCRdb kept only the in-frame ones, dropping some. The sample has about 120,000 clones, 87% seen once. The sequencing used peripheral blood, collected on day 0 of AZD1222 vaccination. The receptors here all came from an adult in good health.

The J gene is TRBJ1-2, the V gene TRBV5-4, with D perhaps TRBD1 (6 bases). Between the trimmed V and J ends, which lost 5 bases and 3 bases, there was a span of 11 bases. This CDR3 contains 13 residues. Germline V gene sequence: CDR1 SGHNT, CDR2 YYREEE (reference sequence). CDR3 loop: CASSIGGDYGYTF. In DNA, the CDR3 is TGTGCCAGCAGTATAGGGGGGGACTATGGCTACACCTTC.

The V and J genes are TRBV6-5 and TRBJ1-4, with 7 bases aligning to TRBD1. Germline CDR1 and CDR2: MNHEY and SVGAGI. The V and J ends lost 5 bases and 8 bases, in that order; junction bases with no gene match: 8. The CDR3 contains 14 residues. The CDR3 nucleotides read TGTGCCAGCAGTCAACAGGGGCTGGGGGAAAAACTGTTTTTT. Residues: CASSQQGLGEKLFF.

V is TRBV19 and J is TRBJ2-1; the match to TRBD2 covers 11 bases. The CDR3 is 17 residues long. V lost 5 bases, J lost 6 bases, and 12 bases stayed unmatched. Germline loops: CDR1 LNHDA, CDR2 SQIVND (reference sequence). The CDR3 coding sequence is TGTGCCAGTAGTGTCGGGACTAGCGGAGGGGGGGTCAATGAGCAGTTCTTC. This gives the protein CASSVGTSGGGVNEQFF.

J is TRBJ2-2 and V is TRBV28; possibly TRBD2 for D (5 bases). V lost 5 bases to trimming and J lost 1 base, with 11 bases between them. The CDR3 is 15 amino acids. Germline lookup yields CDR1 MDHEN and CDR2 SYDVKM. CDR3: CASSPDYLNTGELFF. CDR3 nucleotide sequence: TGTGCCAGCAGTCCCGACTATCTGAACACCGGGGAGCTGTTTTTT.

The chain has TRBV7-2 and TRBJ2-5; D is uncertain. Germline V gene lookup returns CDR1 SGHTA and CDR2 FQGNSA. V was clipped by 2 bases and J by 5 bases, with 12 bases between them. The CDR3 sequence is 14 residues long. CDR3 region: CASSLRMVWETQYF. CDR3 in DNA: TGTGCCAGCAGCTTACGAATGGTGTGGGAGACCCAGTACTTC.

The rearrangement uses TRBV7-2 and TRBJ2-2; 9 nucleotides match TRBD2. Germline-derived CDR1 and CDR2 are SGHTA and FQGNSA. The V segment lost 5 bases and the J segment 5 bases; nucleotides outside the gene matches: 15. The CDR3 runs to 18 residues. The CDR3 loop is CASSPTPTRLADTGELFF. For the CDR3, the DNA is TGTGCCAGCAGCCCTACCCCCACTAGACTAGCGGATACCGGGGAGCTGTTTTTT. Drawing the rest from reference TRBV7-2 and TRBJ2-2, the complete variable domain is GAGVSQSPSNKVTEKGKDVELRCDPISGHTALYWYRQSLGQGLEFLIYFQGNSAPDKSGLPSDRFSAERTGGSVSTLTIQRTQQEDSAVYLCASSPTPTRLADTGELFFGEGSRLTVL.

The chain carries TRBV6-5 and TRBJ2-3; a possible D gene is TRBD1 (5 bases). Germline loops: CDR1 MNHEY, CDR2 SVGAGI. The CDR3 runs to 14 residues. Trimming cost V 6 bases and J 2 bases, with 12 bases left between them. The CDR3 DNA reads as TGTGCCAGCAGCATCGACAGAAACACAGATACGCAGTATTTT. Encoded protein: CASSIDRNTDTQYF.

The chain combines TRBV24-1 with TRBJ2-7; D is perhaps TRBD1 (6 bases). The V end lost 5 bases, the J end lost 2 bases, and 9 bases lay between the germline ends. Germline CDR1 is KGHDR and CDR2 is SFDVKD. CDR3 size: 13 residues. CDR3 DNA: TGTGCCACCAGTGTCCCAGGGGCCTACGAGCAGTACTTC. This translates into CATSVPGAYEQYF.

The rearrangement uses TRBV30 and TRBJ1-1; the D is unclear. V was pared by 4 bases and J by 0 bases, with 12 bases between. The germline CDR1 and CDR2 sequences are GTSNPN and SVGIG (reference sequence). CDR3 size: 14 residues. For the CDR3, the DNA is TGTGCCTGGAAACAGCAGTTGATGAACACTGAAGCTTTCTTT. Its protein is CAWKQQLMNTEAFF.

The chain recombines TRBV2 with TRBJ2-7; 13 bases are shared with TRBD2. There are 14 residues in the CDR3. Germline V lookup: CDR1 SNHLY, CDR2 FYNNEI. V gave up 6 bases and J gave up 5 bases; unmatched junction bases: 4. The DNA of the CDR3 is TGTGCCAGCAGGGAGGGGACTAGCGGGAACGAGCAGTACTTC. Translated: CASREGTSGNEQYF.

This clone was recorded once. The chain combines TRBV9 with TRBJ2-1; D possibly corresponds to TRBD2 (5 bases). The germline CDR1 and CDR2 sequences are SGDLS and YYNGEE. The CDR3 spans 16 residues. V lost 3 bases and J 0 bases, leaving 13 bases between the germline ends. For the CDR3, the DNA is TGTGCCAGCAGCGCTTGGACTTGGAGCTCCTACAATGAGCAGTTCTTC. It yields the protein CASSAWTWSSYNEQFF.